The 14 T cell receptor beta chains listed next were all sequenced from one sample in a study of regulatory T cells in long-lasting Graves disease. Building the TCR beta libraries relied on iRepertoire HTBI primers, and CDR3 regions underwent Arm-PCR. TCRdb passed the multiplex PCR reads through MiXCR, listing each CDR3 protein once. The sample carries about 450,000 distinct CDR3 sequences, 13% to 15% recorded once. Described time point: newly diagnosed GD, antithyroid drugs for less than 3 months. Isolated PBMC RNA provided the starting material for the TCR library. This sample also belongs to another study, concerning T cells in Graves' hyperthyroidism and ophthalmopathy.

This material consisted of peripheral blood mononuclear cells (PBMCs), taken at new diagnosis, from a patient treated with antithyroid drugs. The receptors here all came from a woman aged 50 to 60 with Graves disease.

The V and J genes are TRBV5-5 and TRBJ1-6; TRBD1 matches 7 bases. Germline V lookup: CDR1 SGHKS, CDR2 YYEKEE (reference sequence). The CDR3 runs to 17 residues. With 4 bases clipped from V and 7 bases from J, the junction kept 14 bases outside the gene matches. This chain's CDR3 is CASSQEGGGASNSPLHF. CDR3 DNA sequence: TGTGCCAGCAGCCAAGAAGGAGGGGGCGCGTCGAATTCACCCCTCCACTTT.

This clonotype came up many times. The chain is built from TRBV12-3 or TRBV12-4 and TRBJ2-7, with D possibly being TRBD2 (6 bases). The CDR3 length is 14 residues. V lost 6 bases and J lost 7, with 19 bases in between. The CDR3 DNA is TGTGCCAGCAGGCGTACTAGCAACCCCTTTGAGCAGTACTTC. It is translated as CASRRTSNPFEQYF.

The CDR3, as DNA: TGTGCCAGCAGCTTGGGGGACAGGGACTATGGCTACACCTTC. This encodes CASSLGDRDYGYTF. The chain recombines TRBV5-4 with TRBJ1-2; 9 nucleotides align to TRBD1. Germline V lookup: CDR1 SGHNT, CDR2 YYREEE (reference sequence). The ends lost 0 bases at V and 3 bases at J; junction bases unmatched: 0. The CDR3 sequence is 14 residues long.

J is TRBJ2-5 and V is TRBV18; unclear D gene. Between the trimmed V and J ends, which lost 3 bases and 2 bases, there was a span of 10 bases. This CDR3 contains 14 residues. The germline gives CDR1 KGHSH, CDR2 LQKENI. CDR3 protein: CASSPSERQETQYF. The CDR3 DNA follows: TGTGCCAGCTCACCCTCGGAGAGGCAAGAGACCCAGTACTTC.

This clonotype was counted many times. J is TRBJ2-7 and V is TRBV9, with D possibly being TRBD2 (7 bases). The CDR3 has 14 residues. Germline assignment: CDR1 SGDLS and CDR2 YYNGEE. Trimming pared 0 bases from V and 6 bases from J, leaving 13 bases between. The CDR3: CASSVDGGLGEQYF. In nucleotides, the CDR3 is TGTGCCAGCAGCGTAGACGGGGGGCTGGGCGAGCAGTACTTC.

This clonotype was seen many times. V and J are TRBV5-1 and TRBJ2-7, with D uncertain. This CDR3 has 14 amino acids. The germline V and J ends were trimmed by 6 bases and 1 base, with 14 bases remaining between them. Germline CDR1 reads SGHRS; CDR2 reads YFSETQ. The CDR3 reads CASTYQNNSYEQYF. CDR3 nucleotides: TGCGCCAGCACCTATCAAAATAATTCCTACGAGCAGTACTTC.

This clonotype showed up many times. The V and J genes are TRBV28 and TRBJ2-7; the match to TRBD2 covers 8 bases. Germline CDR1 is MDHEN and CDR2 is SYDVKM. CDR3 length equals 14 residues. J gave up 2 bases and V 8 bases, and 8 bases lay outside the gene matches. The CDR3 coding sequence is TGTGCCAGCCCCGCCCGGGAGGGCCCCTACGAGCAGTACTTC. Translated, it gives CASPAREGPYEQYF.

The table lists this clonotype with many counts. The chain links TRBV12-3 or TRBV12-4 to TRBJ2-7, with D perhaps TRBD1 (6 bases). The V end was cut by 3 bases, the J end by 2 bases, with 17 bases between. This CDR3 contains 16 residues. Here the CDR3 DNA reads TGTGCCAGCAGTTTGGGGGCCGGCCAGGGGACCTACGAGCAGTACTTC. As protein: CASSLGAGQGTYEQYF.

This clonotype was picked up many times. This chain joins TRBV2 and TRBJ2-3, with a weak D call TRBD2 (5 bases). Germline-derived CDR1 and CDR2 are SNHLY and FYNNEI. Between the trimmed V and J ends, which lost 6 bases and 2 bases, there was a span of 6 bases. The CDR3 runs 12 residues. CDR3 sequence (DNA): TGTGCCAGCAGCCGGGACACAGATACGCAGTATTTT. Residues: CASSRDTDTQYF.

This clonotype was seen once. This may come from a read error, since a much larger clone is one base off. The gene calls are TRBV20-1 and TRBJ2-7; 13 bases match TRBD2. This CDR3 contains 14 residues. CDR1 is DFQATT, CDR2 SNEGSKA, per germline (reference sequence). The chain's CDR3 is CSAGGLAGIYEQCF. CDR3 sequence (DNA): TGCAGTGCTGGGGGACTAGCGGGAATATACGAGCAGTGCTTC.

The gene calls are TRBV4-2 and TRBJ1-6, with D perhaps TRBD1 (6 bases). The CDR3 totals 16 residues. Looked up from germline, CDR1 is LGHNA and CDR2 is YNFKEQ. The V gene lost 4 bases and the J gene lost 8 bases, with 18 bases spanning the gap. For the CDR3, the DNA is TGTGCCAGCAGCCGACGTGGCAGGGGTGAGGATTCACCCCTCCACTTT. This codes for CASSRRGRGEDSPLHF.

Remarks on this clonotype: One end of the junction varies from germline; a read error may be responsible. V usage is TRBV14 and J usage is TRBJ2-1; 7 bases fit TRBD2. Per germline, CDR1 SGHDN and CDR2 FVKESK. The CDR3 totals 18 residues. CDR3 DNA sequence: TGTGCCAGCAGCCAAGCCCTATACGGGCTAGCGGAGTACAATGAGCAGCTCTTC. This translates into CASSQALYGLAEYNEQLF.

The DNA of the CDR3 is TGTGCCAGCAGTTTAGTTAAGGGCAGGGAAGCTTTCTTT. It is translated as CASSLVKGREAFF. V usage is TRBV27 and J usage is TRBJ1-1; no reliable D call. CDR1 is MNHEY and CDR2 is SMNVEV in the germline V gene (reference sequence). Trimming cost V 2 bases and J 8 bases, with 12 bases left between them. CDR3 size: 13 residues.

Only a few counts were recorded for this clonotype. This could be a read error, since a much larger clone is one nucleotide away. V is TRBV2 and J is TRBJ2-2; TRBD2 might be the D (5 bases). Germline CDR1 is SNHLY and CDR2 is FYNNEI. The CDR3 length is 14 residues. CDR3 residues: CTSSGGGSTGELFF. CDR3 nucleotides: TGTACCAGCAGTGGAGGAGGAAGCACCGGGGAGCTGTTTTTT.